These T cell receptor beta chains were read from a single sample in a study of blood T cell repertoires in COVID-19. Using immunoSEQ multiplex PCR, the repertoire was profiled, and TCRdb retains in-frame clones only, with some absent. The sample has fewer than 250,000 clones, 70% to 90% seen once. Sequencing input: peripheral blood. Receptors were obtained from a woman aged 40 to 55 with acute or convalescent COVID-19. Both conserved end residues are part of each CDR3. Fields, in order: D gene, J gene, V gene, clone size, CDR3 protein, CDR3 DNA. A D gene is named only where the DNA matches it firmly. Clone size is given for some rows only: seen once, a few or many times, or a class if the clone is expanded.

D gene: -
J gene: TRBJ1-2
V gene: TRBV5-1
clone size: -
CDR3 protein: CASSPQQGSYGYTF
CDR3 DNA: TGCGCCAGCAGCCCCCAACAGGGAAGCTATGGCTACACCTTC

D gene: TRBD1
J gene: TRBJ1-6
V gene: TRBV6-2/TRBV6-3
clone size: -
CDR3 protein: CASSVTGTGRSPLHF
CDR3 DNA: TGTGCCAGCAGCGTAACCGGGACAGGTCGTTCACCCCTCCACTTT

D gene: TRBD1
J gene: TRBJ1-1
V gene: TRBV7-9
clone size: -
CDR3 protein: CASRVTGAVEAFF
CDR3 DNA: TGTGCCAGCAGGGTAACAGGGGCAGTCGAGGCTTTCTTT

D gene: -
J gene: TRBJ1-1
V gene: TRBV10-1
clone size: -
CDR3 protein: CASSDLGTPEAFF
CDR3 DNA: TGCGCCAGCAGTGACCTGGGGACACCTGAAGCTTTCTTT

D gene: TRBD1
J gene: TRBJ1-1
V gene: TRBV7-2
clone size: -
CDR3 protein: CASSSQGLFTEAFF
CDR3 DNA: TGTGCCAGCAGCTCACAGGGGTTGTTCACTGAAGCTTTCTTT

D gene: TRBD2
J gene: TRBJ2-5
V gene: TRBV6-4
clone size: -
CDR3 protein: CASSDPLAGSQETQYF
CDR3 DNA: TGTGCCAGCAGTGACCCCCTAGCGGGATCCCAAGAGACCCAGTACTTC

D gene: TRBD2
J gene: TRBJ2-3
V gene: TRBV6-4
clone size: -
CDR3 protein: CASSESLAGLPDTQYF
CDR3 DNA: TGTGCCAGCAGTGAAAGTCTAGCGGGGCTCCCAGATACGCAGTATTTT

D gene: TRBD2
J gene: TRBJ2-1
V gene: TRBV19
clone size: -
CDR3 protein: CASSRFASGLPYNEQFF
CDR3 DNA: TGTGCCAGTAGTCGATTCGCCTCGGGACTACCTTACAATGAGCAGTTCTTC

D gene: -
J gene: TRBJ1-3
V gene: TRBV18
clone size: -
CDR3 protein: CASSPSTPKSRNTIYF
CDR3 DNA: TGTGCCAGCTCACCGTCGACTCCAAAGTCCCGAAACACCATATATTTT

D gene: -
J gene: TRBJ2-5
V gene: TRBV7-2
clone size: -
CDR3 protein: CASSLVVASQETQYF
CDR3 DNA: TGTGCCAGCAGCTTAGTGGTAGCGTCCCAAGAGACCCAGTACTTC

D gene: -
J gene: TRBJ2-1
V gene: TRBV6-5
clone size: -
CDR3 protein: CASMFHSSYNEQFF
CDR3 DNA: TGTGCCAGCATGTTCCACAGCTCCTACAATGAGCAGTTCTTC

D gene: -
J gene: TRBJ1-2
V gene: TRBV29-1
clone size: -
CDR3 protein: CSAEPGGGGFIYGYTF
CDR3 DNA: TGCAGCGCCGAACCCGGGGGAGGAGGTTTTATCTATGGCTACACCTTC

D gene: -
J gene: TRBJ1-3
V gene: TRBV7-9
clone size: -
CDR3 protein: CASSVAVVKGNTIYF
CDR3 DNA: TGTGCCAGCAGCGTTGCAGTGGTGAAGGGAAACACCATATATTTT

D gene: -
J gene: TRBJ1-5
V gene: TRBV18
clone size: -
CDR3 protein: CASSPGGGNQPQHF
CDR3 DNA: TGTGCCAGCTCACCGGGGGGGGGCAATCAGCCCCAGCATTTT

D gene: TRBD1
J gene: TRBJ1-2
V gene: TRBV13
clone size: -
CDR3 protein: CASSYTKQGASGYTF
CDR3 DNA: TGTGCCAGCAGCTACACTAAACAGGGGGCGTCTGGCTACACCTTC

D gene: -
J gene: TRBJ1-1
V gene: TRBV24-1
clone size: -
CDR3 protein: CATSDLDSQAFF
CDR3 DNA: TGTGCCACCAGTGATTTGGACAGTCAAGCTTTCTTT

D gene: -
J gene: TRBJ2-1
V gene: TRBV7-2
clone size: -
CDR3 protein: CASSLWAGREQFF
CDR3 DNA: TGTGCCAGCAGCCTTTGGGCAGGGCGTGAGCAGTTCTTC

D gene: TRBD2
J gene: TRBJ2-2
V gene: TRBV2
clone size: -
CDR3 protein: CASRGGLAQNTGELFF
CDR3 DNA: TGTGCCAGCAGGGGGGGGTTGGCTCAGAACACCGGGGAGCTGTTTTTT

D gene: TRBD1
J gene: TRBJ2-1
V gene: TRBV27
clone size: once
CDR3 protein: CASSSRAGTDKYNEQFF
CDR3 DNA: TGTGCCAGCAGTTCCCGAGCCGGGACAGATAAGTACAATGAGCAGTTCTTC

D gene: TRBD1
J gene: TRBJ1-2
V gene: TRBV10-3
clone size: -
CDR3 protein: CAITRGGQGTERGANYGYTF
CDR3 DNA: TGTGCCATCACCAGGGGGGGACAGGGAACGGAGCGGGGCGCTAACTATGGCTACACCTTC

D gene: -
J gene: TRBJ2-2
V gene: TRBV18
clone size: -
CDR3 protein: CASSPNSNSMQNTGELFF
CDR3 DNA: TGTGCCAGCTCACCAAATTCGAACAGCATGCAGAACACCGGGGAGCTGTTTTTT

D gene: -
J gene: TRBJ1-5
V gene: TRBV13
clone size: -
CDR3 protein: CASSLAGGNQPQHF
CDR3 DNA: TGTGCCAGCAGCTTAGCCGGCGGAAATCAGCCCCAGCATTTT

D gene: -
J gene: TRBJ1-1
V gene: TRBV15
clone size: -
CDR3 protein: CATSTTVNTEAFF
CDR3 DNA: TGTGCCACCAGCACCACAGTTAACACTGAAGCTTTCTTT

D gene: TRBD1
J gene: TRBJ2-1
V gene: TRBV27
clone size: -
CDR3 protein: CASSLGPGQADEQFF
CDR3 DNA: TGTGCCAGCAGTTTGGGACCGGGACAGGCAGATGAGCAGTTCTTC

D gene: TRBD1
J gene: TRBJ2-3
V gene: TRBV5-1
clone size: -
CDR3 protein: CASSFPPGQRVDTQYF
CDR3 DNA: TGCGCCAGCAGCTTTCCCCCGGGACAGCGAGTAGATACGCAGTATTTT